This T cell receptor (beta chain) comes out of a study of shared clonotypes between healthy human individuals. At the level of the study: Donors consisted of a couple of women and a few men between 18 and 49.

Broader study findings: Generally, naive subsets came out with larger estimated richness than memory subsets.

Generated by immunoSEQ multiplex PCR, the TCRdb table keeps only in-frame clones and is missing some. The table lists approximately 2,000,000 clones, over 85% of them singletons. The germline V and J ends were trimmed by 8 bases and 7 bases, with 11 bases remaining between them. Germline CDR1 MRHNA, CDR2 SNTAGT. This CDR3 comprises 11 residues. About this clone: Its antigen remains unidentified.

Terminally differentiated effector memory CD45RA+ cells were left out of the naive CD8 fraction, which was CD45RO-negative and positively selected for CCR7. The TCR originated in a man aged 18 to 29 in good health. Some clones in this sample may be carry-over from other donors' samples. The chain uses TRBV6-4 and TRBJ2-5; no clear D. The sequenced sample consisted of naive CD8+ T cells from PBMCs. This chain's CDR3 is CASPRVATQYF. Here the CDR3 DNA reads TGTGCCAGCCCAAGGGTGGCGACCCAGTACTTC.